The 10 T cell receptor beta chains below all came from one sample that was sequenced in a study of blood T cells in healthy people across ages. The use of a sample-barcoded 5' primer and a J-beta primer mix characterized a second PCR of about 7 to 12 cycles. Each CDR3 protein is one row after TCRdb ran MiXCR on the 5' RACE reads. In the table there are about 670,000 distinct CDR3 sequences, over 40% of which are singletons. The material sequenced was blood. The receptors derive from a man older than 75 in good health.

The chain carries TRBV20-1 and TRBJ2-1; 11 bases map to TRBD2. CDR1 and CDR2 from the germline V gene are DFQATT and SNEGSKA (reference sequence). This CDR3 comprises 16 residues. V dropped 6 bases and J dropped 7; count of bases not matched to a gene: 14. CDR3 nucleotides: TGCAGTGCAACCTCTCCCGGGACTAGCGGTTATAATGAGCAGTTCTTC. This codes for CSATSPGTSGYNEQFF.

The rearrangement uses TRBV12-3 or TRBV12-4 and TRBJ2-1; TRBD1 matches 7 bases. CDR3 size: 15 residues. V lost 4 bases to trimming and J lost 10 bases; unmatched junction nucleotides: 13. The CDR3 loop is CASSYDRDLMEEQFF. CDR3 DNA: TGTGCCAGCAGTTACGACAGGGATCTTATGGAGGAGCAGTTCTTC.

The gene calls are TRBV6-2 or TRBV6-3 and TRBJ2-7; 7 bases agree with TRBD2. Trimming at V came to 7 bases and at J to 0 bases, leaving 6 bases not matched to a gene. CDR3 length equals 14 residues. In germline, CDR1 is MNHEY, CDR2 SVGEGT. CDR3 bases: TGTGCCAGCATACGGGAGGAGGTCTCCTACGAGCAGTACTTC. This codes for CASIREEVSYEQYF.

This clonotype has ten or more counts. The CDR3 DNA reads TGCAGTGCTGGACTACAACTAGCGGGAGAAGTCCAAGAGACCCAGTACTTC. Protein: CSAGLQLAGEVQETQYF. The J gene is TRBJ2-5, the V gene TRBV20-1; 11 nucleotides agree with TRBD2. The CDR3 is made up of 17 amino acids. V lost 5 bases and J lost 1; bases outside the gene matches: 12. In germline, CDR1 is DFQATT, CDR2 SNEGSKA (reference sequence).

This clonotype was seen more than once but under ten times. The DNA of the CDR3 is TGCAGCGTTGATCCCAGCCAAGAGACCCAGTACTTC. Amino acids: CSVDPSQETQYF. The V and J genes are TRBV29-1 and TRBJ2-5; D gene ambiguous. From germline, CDR1 is SQVTM and CDR2 ANQGSEA. V was shortened by 3 bases and J by 1 base, with 6 bases between the two germline ends. The CDR3 contains 12 residues.

The chain combines TRBV29-1 with TRBJ1-1; D might be TRBD1 (5 bases). Trimming pared 5 bases from V and 5 bases from J, leaving 18 bases between. The germline CDR1 and CDR2 sequences are SQVTM and ANQGSEA. The CDR3 spans 14 residues. CDR3 in DNA: TGCAGCGTTTCTGATAGGGGCGCGGGAACTGAAGCTTTCTTT. Amino acids: CSVSDRGAGTEAFF.

V gene TRBV6-2 or TRBV6-3 combines with J gene TRBJ2-3; a weak D match, TRBD1 (6 bases). Germline CDR1 reads MNHEY; CDR2 reads SVGEGT. CDR3 size: 16 residues. V lost 4 bases and J lost 1, with 15 bases in between. The CDR3 spells CASSSKQGVGTDTQYF. In nucleotides, the CDR3 is TGTGCCAGCAGTTCCAAACAGGGTGTGGGCACAGATACGCAGTATTTT.

This chain uses TRBV29-1 with TRBJ2-3, with D possibly TRBD2 on 5 matching bases. The germline CDR1 and CDR2 sequences are SQVTM and ANQGSEA. Trimming left V 2 bases short and J 8 bases short, with 14 bases between. The CDR3 sequence is 13 residues long. DNA of the CDR3: TGCAGCGTTGAACGATCGGGAACTAGTACGCAGTATTTT. It encodes CSVERSGTSTQYF.

A remark on this clonotype: The germline gene is not matched at one end of the junction; a read error may be the cause. The V gene is TRBV7-2, the J gene TRBJ2-2; 10 bases are a match to TRBD1. The CDR3 has 13 amino acids. Germline CDR1 and CDR2: SGHTA and FQGNSA. The CDR3 sequence is CAGRTGGPGELFF. CDR3 in DNA: TGTGCCGGCAGGACAGGGGGGCCCGGGGAGCTGTTTTTT.

In DNA form, the CDR3 reads TGTGCCAGCAGCCCTGGGGGGCTAAGTTCACCCCTCCACTTT. Amino acids: CASSPGGLSSPLHF. The chain links TRBV7-9 to TRBJ1-6; TRBD1 might be the D (6 bases). This CDR3 has 14 amino acids. V gave up 5 bases and J gave up 9 bases, with 14 bases separating them. CDR1 is SEHNR, CDR2 FQNEAQ, per germline (reference sequence).